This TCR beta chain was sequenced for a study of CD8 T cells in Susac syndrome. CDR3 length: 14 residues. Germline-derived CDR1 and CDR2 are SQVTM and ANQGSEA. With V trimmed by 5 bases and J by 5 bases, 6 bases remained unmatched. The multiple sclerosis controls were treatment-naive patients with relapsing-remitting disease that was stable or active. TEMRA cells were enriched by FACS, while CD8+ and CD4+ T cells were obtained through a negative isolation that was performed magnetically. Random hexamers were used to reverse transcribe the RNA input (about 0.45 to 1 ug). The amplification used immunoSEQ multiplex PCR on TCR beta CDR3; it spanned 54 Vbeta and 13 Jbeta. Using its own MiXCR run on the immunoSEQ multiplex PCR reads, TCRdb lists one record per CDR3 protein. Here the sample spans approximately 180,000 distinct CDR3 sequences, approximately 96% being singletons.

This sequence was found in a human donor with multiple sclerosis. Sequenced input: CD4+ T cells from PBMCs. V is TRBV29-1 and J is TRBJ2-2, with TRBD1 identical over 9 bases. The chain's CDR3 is CSVIVGQGTGELFF. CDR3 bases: TGCAGCGTTATTGTCGGACAGGGGACCGGGGAGCTGTTTTTT.